A single sample is the source of the 21 T cell receptor beta chains below, sequenced in a study of blood T cell repertoires in COVID-19. This table comes from immunoSEQ multiplex PCR, and its TCRdb copy is limited to in-frame clones, with some not included. This repertoire shows about 150,000 clones, more than 90% found once; its top ten account for around 0.53%. Sequenced input: peripheral blood. The receptors derive from a man aged 45-65 years with acute or convalescent COVID-19.

This clone was recorded only once. The chain has TRBV18 and TRBJ1-6, with D possibly TRBD1 on 5 matching bases. This CDR3 comprises 16 residues. Germline CDR1 reads KGHSH; CDR2 reads LQKENI. V lost 4 bases and J 10 bases, leaving 20 bases between the germline ends. CDR3: CASSLTEEVGESPLHF. The CDR3 DNA sequence: TGTGCCAGCTCACTCACAGAGGAAGTAGGGGAATCACCCCTCCACTTT.

The rearrangement joins TRBV11-2 to TRBJ2-6; TRBD2 is a possible D gene (6 bases). Looked up from germline, CDR1 is SGHAT and CDR2 is FQNNGV. V was trimmed by 1 base and J by 0 bases, leaving 10 bases between them. This CDR3 is built from 17 residues. The CDR3 DNA follows: TGTGCCAGCAGCTTAGCCTCCGGGAGCTCTGGGGCCAACGTCCTGACTTTC. Amino acids: CASSLASGSSGANVLTF.

The rearrangement joins TRBV6-6 to TRBJ1-1; no reliable D call. V was shortened by 11 bases and J by 0 bases, with 13 bases between the two germline ends. Germline assignment: CDR1 MNHNY and CDR2 SVGAGI (reference sequence). CDR3 length: 13 residues. The CDR3 spells CASKEVLNTEAFF. DNA of the CDR3: TGTGCCTCCAAGGAGGTCCTGAACACTGAAGCTTTCTTT.

The chain has TRBV4-1 and TRBJ2-1, with 10 bases that match TRBD2. The germline V gene encodes CDR1 MGHRA and CDR2 YSYEKL. Trimming took 4 bases from V and 9 from J; bases not matched to a gene: 3. CDR3 length equals 13 residues. The CDR3 reads CASSRLAGAEQFF. As DNA, the CDR3 is TGCGCCAGCAGCCGGCTAGCGGGAGCTGAGCAGTTCTTC.

The V call is TRBV29-1, the J call TRBJ2-5; D is unclear. Germline CDR1 is SQVTM and CDR2 is ANQGSEA. The CDR3 length is 15 residues. Trimming took 0 bases from V and 5 from J, leaving 16 bases between them. The chain's CDR3 is CSVEEGHPARETQYF. As DNA, the CDR3 is TGCAGCGTTGAAGAGGGTCACCCGGCGAGGGAGACCCAGTACTTC.

The chain uses TRBV19 and TRBJ1-5, with D hard to call. This CDR3 contains 16 residues. From germline, CDR1 is LNHDA and CDR2 SQIVND (reference sequence). V was trimmed by 1 base and J by 5 bases, leaving 15 bases between them. The CDR3 is CASSIGQIEGYQPQHF. CDR3 nucleotide sequence: TGTGCCAGTAGTATAGGCCAAATCGAGGGTTATCAGCCCCAGCATTTT.

V and J are TRBV2 and TRBJ1-1; tentatively, D is TRBD1 (5 bases). Per the germline V gene, CDR1 is SNHLY and CDR2 is FYNNEI. This CDR3 is built from 15 residues. V shed 4 bases and J shed 1 base, with 13 bases lying between them. The CDR3 nucleotides read TGTGCCAGCAGTGTGAGACAGATCCCGAACACTGAAGCTTTCTTT. It translates to CASSVRQIPNTEAFF.

The chain combines TRBV6-2 or TRBV6-3 with TRBJ2-3; a weak D match, TRBD1 (6 bases). V lost 0 bases to trimming and J lost 2 bases, with 18 bases between them. Germline assignment: CDR1 MNHEY and CDR2 SVGEGT. The CDR3 is made up of 18 amino acids. This CDR3 reads CASSYSENPGEATDTQYF. In DNA form, the CDR3 reads TGTGCCAGCAGTTACTCGGAGAATCCAGGGGAAGCCACAGATACGCAGTATTTT.

This rearrangement joins TRBV12-3 or TRBV12-4 to TRBJ2-7; D is possibly TRBD2 (6 bases). The CDR3 spans 13 residues. The V end lost 8 bases, the J end lost 3 bases, and 14 bases lay between the germline ends. The CDR3 sequence is CASPSGVVYEQYF. The CDR3 DNA reads as TGTGCCAGCCCCTCGGGAGTGGTCTACGAGCAGTACTTC.

The chain links TRBV6-5 to TRBJ1-5; no definite D call. The CDR3 is made up of 13 amino acids. V was trimmed by 0 bases and J by 3 bases, leaving 3 bases between them. Germline V gene sequence: CDR1 MNHEY, CDR2 SVGAGI. The CDR3 protein is CASSYSLNQPQHF. As DNA, the CDR3 is TGTGCCAGCAGTTACTCACTCAATCAGCCCCAGCATTTT.

The chain combines TRBV4-2 with TRBJ1-2; D perhaps matches TRBD1 (5 bases). V was cut by 2 bases and J by 0 bases, with 19 bases left in between. This CDR3 region has 18 residues. Germline V gene data show CDR1 as LGHNA and CDR2 as YNFKEQ. Here the CDR3 reads CASSQKKGREAANYGYTF. In DNA, the CDR3 is TGTGCCAGCAGCCAAAAGAAGGGCAGGGAAGCAGCTAACTATGGCTACACCTTC.

The gene calls are TRBV29-1 and TRBJ1-2; D gene uncertain. Trimming stripped 4 bases from V and 4 bases from J, with 10 bases between. The CDR3 loop spans 12 amino acids. Germline assignment: CDR1 SQVTM and CDR2 ANQGSEA. CDR3 DNA: TGCAGCGTTGTTGGCAGAATCTATGGCTACACCTTC. Encoded protein: CSVVGRIYGYTF.

The chain carries TRBV18 and TRBJ1-1, with a weak D call TRBD1 (5 bases). Germline V lookup: CDR1 KGHSH, CDR2 LQKENI. Deletions cut 9 bases from V and 0 bases from J, with 14 bases between. This CDR3 has 14 amino acids. CDR3 DNA: TGTGCCAGTTTCTTCGACAGTCTGAACACTGAAGCTTTCTTT. It specifies CASFFDSLNTEAFF.

This clone has only a few counts. The gene calls are TRBV19 and TRBJ1-2; the match to TRBD1 covers 8 bases. V dropped 4 bases and J dropped 2; count of bases not matched to a gene: 6. The germline gives CDR1 LNHDA, CDR2 SQIVND (reference sequence). This CDR3 is built from 15 residues. The CDR3 nucleotides read TGTGCCAGTAGTACCGGGACAGGTCGAAACTATGGCTACACCTTC. Residues: CASSTGTGRNYGYTF.

The rearrangement uses TRBV2 and TRBJ1-5, with 11 bases aligning to TRBD1. CDR3 size: 15 residues. Germline V gene data show CDR1 as SNHLY and CDR2 as FYNNEI. Unmatched junction bases numbered 7, after V lost 6 bases and J lost 6 bases. DNA for the CDR3: TGTGCCAGCAGCGGCGGACAGGGGGCCAGTCAGCCCCAGCATTTT. Translating gives CASSGGQGASQPQHF.

J is TRBJ2-1 and V is TRBV21-1; TRBD2 was called by the table and not checked on the DNA. TRBV21-1 is a pseudogene locus. The CDR3 spans 11 residues. The CDR3 loop is CASSLVVEQFF. DNA for the CDR3: TGTGCCAGCAGCTTAGTCGTAGAGCAGTTCTTC.

This chain links TRBV6-5 with TRBJ1-4; TRBD1 matches 9 bases. CDR3 length: 15 amino acids. CDR1 and CDR2 (germline): MNHEY, SVGAGI. V shed 0 bases and J 5 bases; nucleotides not matched to a gene: 1. CDR3 sequence (DNA): TGTGCCAGCAGTTACTCGGACAGGGGAAATGAAAAACTGTTTTTT. It is translated as CASSYSDRGNEKLFF.

The chain recombines TRBV5-8 with TRBJ2-1, with 9 bases fitting TRBD2. CDR3 length: 14 residues. The V gene's germline CDR1 is SGHTS and CDR2 YDEGEE. J gave up 6 bases and V 4 bases, and 5 bases lay outside the gene matches. CDR3 loop: CASSPGTSSNEQFF. In DNA form, the CDR3 reads TGTGCCAGCAGCCCCGGGACTAGCAGCAATGAGCAGTTCTTC.

The V call is TRBV19, the J call TRBJ2-1; TRBD2 aligns across 14 bases. V was clipped by 7 bases and J by 8 bases; unmatched bases: 10. Germline CDR1 is LNHDA and CDR2 is SQIVND (reference sequence). The CDR3 spans 16 residues. As DNA, the CDR3 is TGTGCCAGTACCCTTATATGGGGACTAGCGGGAGATGAGCAGTTCTTC. Translation gives CASTLIWGLAGDEQFF.

The chain joins TRBV9 to TRBJ1-3, with 12 bases matching TRBD1. The CDR3 has 15 amino acids. V was pared by 4 bases and J by 2 bases, with 1 base of the junction left unmatched. Germline lookup yields CDR1 SGDLS and CDR2 YYNGEE. CDR3: CASSRDRGPGNTIYF. Written as DNA, the CDR3 is TGTGCCAGCAGCCGGGACAGGGGGCCTGGAAACACCATATATTTT.

The chain has TRBV28 and TRBJ2-6; D is unclear. Germline V gene sequence: CDR1 MDHEN, CDR2 SYDVKM. V was trimmed by 10 bases and J by 0 bases, leaving 10 bases between them. CDR3 length: 14 amino acids. Here the CDR3 DNA reads TGTGCCACCGCCTCGGGCTCTGGGGCCAACGTCCTGACTTTC. Protein sequence: CATASGSGANVLTF.